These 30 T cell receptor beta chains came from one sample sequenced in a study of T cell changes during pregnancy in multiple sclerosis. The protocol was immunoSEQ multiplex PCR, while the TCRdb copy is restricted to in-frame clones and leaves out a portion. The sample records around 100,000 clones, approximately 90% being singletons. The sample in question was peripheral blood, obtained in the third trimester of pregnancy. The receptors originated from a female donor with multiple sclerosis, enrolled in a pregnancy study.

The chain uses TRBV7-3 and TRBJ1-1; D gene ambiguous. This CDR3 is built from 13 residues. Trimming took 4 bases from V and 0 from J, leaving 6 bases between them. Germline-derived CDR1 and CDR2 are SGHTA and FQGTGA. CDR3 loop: CASSYSLNTEAFF. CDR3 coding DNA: TGTGCCAGCAGCTACTCGTTGAACACTGAAGCTTTCTTT.

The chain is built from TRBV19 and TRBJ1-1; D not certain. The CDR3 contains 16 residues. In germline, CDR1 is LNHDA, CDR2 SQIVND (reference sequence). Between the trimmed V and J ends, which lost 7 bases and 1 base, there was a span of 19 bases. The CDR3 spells CASKAGVRLQNTEAFF. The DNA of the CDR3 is TGTGCCAGTAAGGCGGGAGTTAGGCTCCAGAACACTGAAGCTTTCTTT.

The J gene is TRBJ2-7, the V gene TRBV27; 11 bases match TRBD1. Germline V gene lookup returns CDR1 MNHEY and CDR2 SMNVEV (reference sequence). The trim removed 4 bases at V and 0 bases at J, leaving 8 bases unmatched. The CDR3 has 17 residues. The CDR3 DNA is TGTGCCAGCAGTTCGCTAACCGGGACAGGGGGCTCCTACGAGCAGTACTTC. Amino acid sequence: CASSSLTGTGGSYEQYF.

This CDR3 is CASSVEAVPGELFF. CDR3 DNA sequence: TGTGCCAGCAGCGTAGAGGCGGTCCCCGGGGAGCTGTTTTTT. The genes are TRBV9 and TRBJ2-2; D is unresolved. The germline CDR1 and CDR2 sequences are SGDLS and YYNGEE. The CDR3 has 14 amino acids. Trimming shortened V by 0 bases and J by 6 bases, and 9 bases separated the two germline ends.

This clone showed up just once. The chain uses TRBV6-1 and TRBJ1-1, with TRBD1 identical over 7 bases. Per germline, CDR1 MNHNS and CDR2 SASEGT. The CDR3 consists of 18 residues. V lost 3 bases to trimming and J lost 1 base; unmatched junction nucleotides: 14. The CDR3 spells CASSDFPRPGQTNTEAFF. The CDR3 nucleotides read TGTGCCAGCAGTGATTTTCCCCGGCCGGGACAGACGAACACTGAAGCTTTCTTT.

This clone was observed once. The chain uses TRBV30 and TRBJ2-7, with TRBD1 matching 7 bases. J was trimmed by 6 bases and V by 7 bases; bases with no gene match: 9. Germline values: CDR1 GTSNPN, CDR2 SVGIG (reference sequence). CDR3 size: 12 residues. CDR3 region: CASAINRGEQYF. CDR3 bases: TGTGCCTCGGCGATCAACAGGGGCGAGCAGTACTTC.

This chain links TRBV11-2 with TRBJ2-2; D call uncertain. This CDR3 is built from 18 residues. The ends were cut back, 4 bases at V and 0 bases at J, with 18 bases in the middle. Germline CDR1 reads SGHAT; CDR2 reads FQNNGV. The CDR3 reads CASSSPGDFRSNTGELFF. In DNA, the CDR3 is TGTGCCAGCAGCTCTCCCGGCGACTTCCGCTCGAACACCGGGGAGCTGTTTTTT.

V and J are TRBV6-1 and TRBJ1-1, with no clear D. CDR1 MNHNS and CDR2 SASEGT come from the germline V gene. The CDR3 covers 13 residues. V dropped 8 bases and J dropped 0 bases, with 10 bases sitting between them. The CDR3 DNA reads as TGTGCCAGCGTTAAACTTATGAACACTGAAGCTTTCTTT. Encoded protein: CASVKLMNTEAFF.

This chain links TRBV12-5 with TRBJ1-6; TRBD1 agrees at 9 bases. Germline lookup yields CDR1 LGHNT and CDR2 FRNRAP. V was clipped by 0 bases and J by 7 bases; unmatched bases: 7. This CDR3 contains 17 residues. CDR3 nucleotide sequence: TGTGCTAGTGGTTTGGTAATGGGACAGGGAGGAAATTCACCCCTCCACTTT. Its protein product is CASGLVMGQGGNSPLHF.

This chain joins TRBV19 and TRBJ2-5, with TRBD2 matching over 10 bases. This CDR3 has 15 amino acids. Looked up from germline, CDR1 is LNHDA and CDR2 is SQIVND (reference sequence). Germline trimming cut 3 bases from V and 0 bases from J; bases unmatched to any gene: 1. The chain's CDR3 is CASSILAGDQETQYF. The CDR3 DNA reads TGTGCCAGTAGTATTCTAGCGGGGGACCAAGAGACCCAGTACTTC.

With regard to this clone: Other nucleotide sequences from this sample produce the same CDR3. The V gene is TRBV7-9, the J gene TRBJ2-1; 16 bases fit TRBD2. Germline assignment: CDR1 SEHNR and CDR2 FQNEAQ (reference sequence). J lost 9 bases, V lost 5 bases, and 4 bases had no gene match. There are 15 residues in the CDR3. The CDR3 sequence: CASSTGTSGRVEQFF. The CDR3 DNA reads TGTGCCAGCAGCACCGGGACTAGCGGGAGGGTTGAGCAGTTCTTC.

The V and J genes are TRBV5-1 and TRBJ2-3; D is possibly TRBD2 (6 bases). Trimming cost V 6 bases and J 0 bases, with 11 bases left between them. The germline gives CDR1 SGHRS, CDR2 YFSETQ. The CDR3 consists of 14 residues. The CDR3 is CASTAGPSTDTQYF. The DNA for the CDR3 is TGCGCCAGCACGGCGGGGCCTAGCACAGATACGCAGTATTTT. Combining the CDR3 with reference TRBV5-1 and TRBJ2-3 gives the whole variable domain KAGVTQTPRYLIKTRGQQVTLSCSPISGHRSVSWYQQTPGQGLQFLFEYFSETQRNKGNFPGRFSGRQFSNSRSEMNVSTLELGDSALYLCASTAGPSTDTQYFGPGTRLTVL.

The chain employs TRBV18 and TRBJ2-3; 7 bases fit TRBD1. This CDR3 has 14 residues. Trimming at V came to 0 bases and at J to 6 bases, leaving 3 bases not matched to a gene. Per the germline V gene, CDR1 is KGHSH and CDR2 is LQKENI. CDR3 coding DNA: TGTGCCAGCTCACCACCGGACAGGAGGGATACGCAGTATTTT. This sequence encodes CASSPPDRRDTQYF.

The CDR3 here is CASSSSTSAYEQYF. The CDR3 DNA reads as TGTGCCAGCAGCTCGTCGACTAGCGCCTACGAGCAGTACTTC. V and J are TRBV7-2 and TRBJ2-7; TRBD2 matches at 8 bases. With V trimmed by 4 bases and J by 2 bases, 4 bases remained unmatched. CDR3 size: 14 residues. CDR1 and CDR2 (germline): SGHTA, FQGNSA.

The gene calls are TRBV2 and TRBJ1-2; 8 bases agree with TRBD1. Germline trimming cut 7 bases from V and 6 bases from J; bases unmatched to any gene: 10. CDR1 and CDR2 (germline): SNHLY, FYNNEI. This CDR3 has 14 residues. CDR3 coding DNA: TGTGCCAGCACACCTAGTAGGACAGGGCATGGCTACACCTTC. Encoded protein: CASTPSRTGHGYTF.

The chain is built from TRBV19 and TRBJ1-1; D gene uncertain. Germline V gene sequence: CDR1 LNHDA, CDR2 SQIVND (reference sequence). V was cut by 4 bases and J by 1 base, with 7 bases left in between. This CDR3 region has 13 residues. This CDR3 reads CASSRGRNTEAFF. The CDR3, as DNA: TGTGCCAGTAGTAGAGGGCGGAACACTGAAGCTTTCTTT.

The CDR3 is CASSDRGGNQPQHF. CDR3 sequence (DNA): TGTGCCAGTAGTGATCGAGGTGGCAATCAGCCCCAGCATTTT. The rearrangement links TRBV19 to TRBJ1-5; D gene unclear. Deletions cut 5 bases from V and 2 bases from J, with 10 bases between. There are 14 residues in the CDR3. Germline V lookup: CDR1 LNHDA, CDR2 SQIVND (reference sequence).

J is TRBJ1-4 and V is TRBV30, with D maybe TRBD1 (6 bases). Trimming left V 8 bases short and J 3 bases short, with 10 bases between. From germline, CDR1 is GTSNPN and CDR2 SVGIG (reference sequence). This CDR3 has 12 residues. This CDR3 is CAGRGANEKLFF. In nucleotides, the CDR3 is TGTGCCGGCAGGGGCGCTAATGAAAAACTGTTTTTT.

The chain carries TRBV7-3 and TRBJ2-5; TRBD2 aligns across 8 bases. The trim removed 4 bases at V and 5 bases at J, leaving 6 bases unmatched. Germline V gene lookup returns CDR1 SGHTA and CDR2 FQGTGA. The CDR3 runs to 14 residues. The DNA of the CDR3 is TGTGCCAGCAGCTACGGTCCGGGAGGGGAGACCCAGTACTTC. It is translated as CASSYGPGGETQYF.

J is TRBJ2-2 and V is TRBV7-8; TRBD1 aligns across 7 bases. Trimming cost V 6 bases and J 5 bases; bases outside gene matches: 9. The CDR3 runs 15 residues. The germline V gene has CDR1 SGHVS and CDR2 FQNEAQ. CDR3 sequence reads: CASSRGQSFTGELFF. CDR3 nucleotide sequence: TGTGCCAGCAGTAGGGGACAGAGTTTTACCGGGGAGCTGTTTTTT. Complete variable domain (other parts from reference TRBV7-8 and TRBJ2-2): GAGVSQSPRYKVAKRGQDVALRCDPISGHVSLFWYQQALGQGPEFLTYFQNEAQLDKSGLPSDRFFAERPEGSVSTLKIQRTQQEDSAVYLCASSRGQSFTGELFFGEGSRLTVL.

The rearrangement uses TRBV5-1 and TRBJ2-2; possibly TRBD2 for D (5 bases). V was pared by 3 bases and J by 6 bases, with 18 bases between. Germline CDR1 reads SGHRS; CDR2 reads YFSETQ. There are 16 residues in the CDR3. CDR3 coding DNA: TGCGCCAGCAGCTCCCAAGGGAGCGTTGGCGCCGGGGAGCTGTTTTTT. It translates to CASSSQGSVGAGELFF.

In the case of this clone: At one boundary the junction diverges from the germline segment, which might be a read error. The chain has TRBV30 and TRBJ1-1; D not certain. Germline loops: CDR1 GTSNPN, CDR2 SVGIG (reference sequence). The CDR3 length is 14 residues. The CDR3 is CAWSVEGLKTEAFF. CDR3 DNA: TGTGCCTGGAGTGTAGAGGGTCTGAAAACTGAAGCTTTCTTT.

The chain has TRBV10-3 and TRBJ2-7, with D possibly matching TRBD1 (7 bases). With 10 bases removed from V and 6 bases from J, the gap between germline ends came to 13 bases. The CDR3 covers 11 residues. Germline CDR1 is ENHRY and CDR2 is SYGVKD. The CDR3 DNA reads TGTGCCACCTTGGAGGGGGCCGAGCAGTACTTC. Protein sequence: CATLEGAEQYF.

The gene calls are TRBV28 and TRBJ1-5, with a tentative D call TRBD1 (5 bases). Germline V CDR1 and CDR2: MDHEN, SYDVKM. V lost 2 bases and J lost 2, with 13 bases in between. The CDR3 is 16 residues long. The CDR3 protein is CASSLGASAGNQPQHF. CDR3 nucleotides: TGTGCCAGCAGTTTAGGGGCGTCAGCTGGCAATCAGCCCCAGCATTTT.

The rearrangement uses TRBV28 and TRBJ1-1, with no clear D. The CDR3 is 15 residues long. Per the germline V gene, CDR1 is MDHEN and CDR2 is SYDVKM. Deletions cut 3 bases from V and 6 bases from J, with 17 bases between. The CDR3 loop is CASSLRQGMRAEAFF. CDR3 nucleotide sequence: TGTGCCAGCAGTTTGAGGCAAGGGATGAGGGCTGAAGCTTTCTTT.

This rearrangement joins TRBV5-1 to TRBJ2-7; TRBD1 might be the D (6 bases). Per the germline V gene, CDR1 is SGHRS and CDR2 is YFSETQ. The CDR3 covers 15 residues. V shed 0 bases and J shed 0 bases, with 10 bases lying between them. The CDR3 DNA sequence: TGCGCCAGCAGCTTGGTGCAGGGGCCCTCCTACGAGCAGTACTTC. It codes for CASSLVQGPSYEQYF.

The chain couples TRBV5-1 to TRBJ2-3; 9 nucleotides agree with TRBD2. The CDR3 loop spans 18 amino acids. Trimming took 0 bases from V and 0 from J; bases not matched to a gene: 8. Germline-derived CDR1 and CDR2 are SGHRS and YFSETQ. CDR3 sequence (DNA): TGCGCCAGCAGCTTGGGGCTAGCGGGGAGCGGGAGCACAGATACGCAGTATTTT. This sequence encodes CASSLGLAGSGSTDTQYF.

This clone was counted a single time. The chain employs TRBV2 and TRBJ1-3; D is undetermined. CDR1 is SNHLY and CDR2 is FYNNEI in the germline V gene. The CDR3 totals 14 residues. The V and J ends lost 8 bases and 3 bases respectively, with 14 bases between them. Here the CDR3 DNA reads TGTGCCAGCTGCAGATCAGGTCATGGAAACACCATATATTTT. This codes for CASCRSGHGNTIYF.

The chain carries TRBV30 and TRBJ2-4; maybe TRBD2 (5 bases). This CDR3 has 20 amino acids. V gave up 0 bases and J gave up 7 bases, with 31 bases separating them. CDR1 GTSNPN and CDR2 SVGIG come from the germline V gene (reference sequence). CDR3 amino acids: CAWSVIGMVGGPRFANIQYF. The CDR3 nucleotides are TGTGCCTGGAGTGTCATAGGTATGGTCGGAGGACCCCGGTTCGCTAACATTCAGTACTTC.

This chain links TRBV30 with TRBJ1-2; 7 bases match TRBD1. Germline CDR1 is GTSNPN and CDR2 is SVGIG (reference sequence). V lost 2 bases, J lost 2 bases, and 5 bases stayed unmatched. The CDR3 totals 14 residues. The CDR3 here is CAWSLRGRNYGYTF. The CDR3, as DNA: TGTGCCTGGAGTTTGAGGGGGCGCAACTATGGCTACACCTTC.